This entry features one TCR beta chain sequence. The data derive from a study of blood T cell repertoires in COVID-19. Sequencing was performed with immunoSEQ multiplex PCR; in TCRdb, only in-frame clones are kept and a portion is missing. The sample consists of approximately 70,000 clones, 85% to 90% of them appearing once. Unmatched junction bases numbered 3, after V lost 1 base and J lost 7 bases. This CDR3 is built from 13 residues. The germline V gene has CDR1 SGHTA and CDR2 FQGNSA. The clonotype originates from a human donor in a cohort sampled during active COVID-19. The V gene is TRBV7-2, the J gene TRBJ1-1, with 7 nucleotides matching TRBD1. Sequenced input: peripheral blood. CDR3 loop: CASSLVGGDEAFF. CDR3 nucleotides: TGTGCCAGCAGCTTAGTAGGGGGCGATGAAGCTTTCTTT.